This T cell receptor beta chain was obtained from a study of shared clonotypes between healthy human individuals. Donors, without exception, were Caucasian adults residing in Nashville, Tennessee. The assay was immunoSEQ multiplex PCR, and TCRdb's table has in-frame clones only and misses some. The profile shows over a million clones, approximately 96% of them singletons. This TCR came from a man younger than 45 in good health. Sequencing was done on a sample of naive CD4+ T cells sorted from blood. Subset denoted: CD45RA+ positively selected.

This chain's CDR3 is CASSQLGENTEAFF. The DNA of the CDR3 is TGCGCCAGCAGCCAGTTGGGCGAGAACACTGAAGCTTTCTTT. V is TRBV4-1 and J is TRBJ1-1; D is unresolved. Germline values: CDR1 MGHRA, CDR2 YSYEKL. Trimming cost V 3 bases and J 1 base, with 9 bases left between them. The CDR3 extends over 14 amino acids.